This TCR beta chain was obtained from a study of blood T cell repertoires in COVID-19. Study background: COVID-19 samples collected from the United States, Italy and Spain covered acute and convalescent phases. The cDNA or gDNA used as material had been derived from T cells, B-cell-depleted T cells, or PBMCs.

CDR1 is ENHRY and CDR2 is SYGVKD in the germline V gene. V lost 4 bases and J 6 bases, leaving 13 bases between the germline ends. The CDR3 contains 13 residues. In the study's own analysis: Researchers report that nucleated cell counts were estimated from reference gene primer amplification. Sequenced by immunoSEQ multiplex PCR; TCRdb stores in-frame clones only, minus some. V, J and clone size are those of that table, while D and trimming were read from the DNA. The sample shows about 130,000 clones, roughly 82% of them seen only once. This chain connects TRBV10-3 to TRBJ2-7, with no clear D. The specimen was peripheral blood. The TCR was taken from a human donor in a cohort sampled during active COVID-19. CDR3 loop: CAISGTEEGEQYF. The CDR3, as DNA: TGTGCCATCAGTGGAACAGAAGAAGGCGAGCAGTACTTC.